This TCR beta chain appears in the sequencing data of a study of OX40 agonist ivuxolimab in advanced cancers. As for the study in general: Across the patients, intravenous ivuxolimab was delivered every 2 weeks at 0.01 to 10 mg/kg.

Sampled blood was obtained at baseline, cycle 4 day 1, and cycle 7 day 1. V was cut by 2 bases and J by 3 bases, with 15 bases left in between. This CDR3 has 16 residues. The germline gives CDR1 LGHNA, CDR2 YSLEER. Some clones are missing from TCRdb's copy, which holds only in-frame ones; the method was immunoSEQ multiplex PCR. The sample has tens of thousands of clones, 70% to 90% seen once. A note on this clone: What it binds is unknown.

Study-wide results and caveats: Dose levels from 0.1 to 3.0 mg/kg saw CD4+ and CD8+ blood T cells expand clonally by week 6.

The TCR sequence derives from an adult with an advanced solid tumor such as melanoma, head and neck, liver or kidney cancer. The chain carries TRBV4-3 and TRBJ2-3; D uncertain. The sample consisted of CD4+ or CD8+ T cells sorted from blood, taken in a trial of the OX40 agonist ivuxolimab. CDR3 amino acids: CASSQTFRPSTDTQYF. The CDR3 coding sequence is TGCGCCAGCAGCCAAACATTTAGGCCCTCGACAGATACGCAGTATTTT.